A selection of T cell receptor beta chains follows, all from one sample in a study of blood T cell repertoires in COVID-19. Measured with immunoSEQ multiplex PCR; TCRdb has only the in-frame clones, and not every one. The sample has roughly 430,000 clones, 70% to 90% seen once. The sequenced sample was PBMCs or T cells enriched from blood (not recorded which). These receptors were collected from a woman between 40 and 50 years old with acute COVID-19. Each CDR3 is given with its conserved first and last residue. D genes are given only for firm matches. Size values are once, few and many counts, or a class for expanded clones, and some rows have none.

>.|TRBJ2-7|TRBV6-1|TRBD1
TGTGCCAGCAGTGAACGGGCCCAGGGGGCCTACGAGCAGTACTTC
CASSERAQGAYEQYF
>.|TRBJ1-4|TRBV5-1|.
TGCGCCAGCAGCTTGGCCCAAACAACTAATGAAAAACTGTTTTTT
CASSLAQTTNEKLFF
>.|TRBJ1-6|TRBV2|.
TGTGCCAGCAATGTCCGGGAGATCAATTCACCCCTCCACTTT
CASNVREINSPLHF
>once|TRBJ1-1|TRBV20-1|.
TGCAGTGGTAGAGCGCGGCAGGCTTTCTTT
CSGRARQAFF
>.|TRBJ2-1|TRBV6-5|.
TGTGCCAGCAGAGAGGGGGGGTACAATGAGCAGTTCTTC
CASREGGYNEQFF
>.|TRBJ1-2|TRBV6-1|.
TGTGCCAGCAGTGAGACAGGACGAAGTGGCTACACCTTC
CASSETGRSGYTF
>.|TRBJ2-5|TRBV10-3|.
TGTGCCATCAGTGTCGGGAATACAAGAGAGACCCAGTACTTC
CAISVGNTRETQYF
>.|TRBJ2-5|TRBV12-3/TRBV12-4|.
TGTGCCAGCAGCTCAGGGGGGTTGGAGACCCAGTACTTC
CASSSGGLETQYF
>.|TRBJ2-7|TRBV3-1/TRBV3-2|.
TGTGCCAGCAGTAGCGAGTCCTACGAGCAGTACTTC
CASSSESYEQYF
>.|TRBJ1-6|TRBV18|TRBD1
TGTGCCAGCTCACCGGGACAGGGGGCTAGTAATTCACCCCTCCACTTT
CASSPGQGASNSPLHF
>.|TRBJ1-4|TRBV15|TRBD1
TGTGCCACCAGCGGGAGCCAGGGGGCAAACGAAAAACTGTTTTTT
CATSGSQGANEKLFF
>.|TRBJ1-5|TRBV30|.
TGTGCCTGGGTTCACCCTATTCGGGGAAGTCAGCCCCAGCATTTT
CAWVHPIRGSQPQHF
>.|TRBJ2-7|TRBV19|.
TGTGCCAGTAGTATACGGACAGCGTCACTTCTGGGGCAGTACTTC
CASSIRTASLLGQYF
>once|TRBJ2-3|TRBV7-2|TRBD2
TGTGCCAGCAGCTTAGTTCCTAGCGGGGGCGCCAGATTTGGGGATACGCAGTATTTT
CASSLVPSGGARFGDTQYF
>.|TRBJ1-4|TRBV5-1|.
TGCGCCAGCAGCTTGGAGGGGCAACGGAATGAAAAACTGTTTTTT
CASSLEGQRNEKLFF
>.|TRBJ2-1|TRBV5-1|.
TGCGCCAGCAGGCCACAGGGGAGGAAGGTAAATGAGCAGTTCTTC
CASRPQGRKVNEQFF
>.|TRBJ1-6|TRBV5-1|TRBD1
TGCGCCAGCAGCTTGGGGACAGGGACCTTCGAATCACCCCTCCACTTT
CASSLGTGTFESPLHF
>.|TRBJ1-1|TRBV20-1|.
TGCAGTGCCTTTTTGAACACTGAAGCTTTCTTT
CSAFLNTEAFF